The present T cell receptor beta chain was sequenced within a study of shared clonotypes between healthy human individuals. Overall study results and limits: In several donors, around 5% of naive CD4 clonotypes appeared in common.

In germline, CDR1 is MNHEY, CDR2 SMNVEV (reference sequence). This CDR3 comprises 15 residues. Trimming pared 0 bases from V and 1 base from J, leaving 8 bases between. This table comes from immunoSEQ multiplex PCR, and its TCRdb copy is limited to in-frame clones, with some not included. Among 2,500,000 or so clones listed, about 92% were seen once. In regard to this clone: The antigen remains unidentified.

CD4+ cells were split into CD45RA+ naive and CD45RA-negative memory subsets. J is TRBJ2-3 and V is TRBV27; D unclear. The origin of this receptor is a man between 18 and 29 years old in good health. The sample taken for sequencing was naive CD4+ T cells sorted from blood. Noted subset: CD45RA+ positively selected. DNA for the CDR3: TGTGCCAGCAGTTTATCGATTCTGGGCACAGATACGCAGTATTTT. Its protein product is CASSLSILGTDTQYF.